These 19 T cell receptor beta chains were all obtained from the same sample, sequenced in a study of cytomegalovirus exposure and HLA in healthy donors. Using immunoSEQ multiplex PCR, the repertoire was profiled, and TCRdb retains in-frame clones only, with some absent. Of roughly 70,000 clones detected, 96% appear once; the ten largest clones hold roughly 4.5%. Sample: PBMCs. All receptors derive from a young woman in good health and CMV-seropositive.

The V call is TRBV27, the J call TRBJ1-2; 9 nucleotides align to TRBD1. The CDR3 runs 13 residues. Germline CDR1 and CDR2: MNHEY and SMNVEV (reference sequence). V gave up 6 bases and J gave up 8 bases; unmatched junction bases: 7. The CDR3 sequence: CASSQTGGNGYTF. Here the CDR3 DNA reads TGTGCCAGCAGCCAAACAGGGGGCAACGGCTACACCTTC.

This chain uses TRBV15 with TRBJ2-3, with TRBD1 matching over 7 bases. The V gene's germline CDR1 is LNHNV and CDR2 YYDKDF (reference sequence). With 3 bases clipped from V and 1 base from J, the junction kept 7 bases outside the gene matches. The CDR3 has 16 amino acids. The CDR3 here is CATSRAPTGGTDTQYF. In nucleotides, the CDR3 is TGTGCCACCAGCAGGGCACCCACAGGGGGCACAGATACGCAGTATTTT.

The chain uses TRBV11-3 and TRBJ2-1; 7 nucleotides match TRBD2. The CDR3 extends over 15 amino acids. J was trimmed by 10 bases and V by 2 bases; bases with no gene match: 11. CDR1 is SGHNT, CDR2 YENEEA, per germline. CDR3 nucleotide sequence: TGTGCCAGCAGCTTACGAAGCGGGACCGATCCAGAGCAGTTCTTC. Encoded protein: CASSLRSGTDPEQFF.

This clone was detected only once. The chain recombines TRBV20-1 with TRBJ1-2, with 7 bases matching TRBD1. The CDR3 totals 11 residues. Per the germline V gene, CDR1 is DFQATT and CDR2 is SNEGSKA (reference sequence). V lost 4 bases, J lost 10 bases, and 6 bases stayed unmatched. Here the CDR3 reads CSAKRGTDYTF. Here the CDR3 DNA reads TGCAGTGCTAAAAGAGGGACAGACTACACCTTC.

V gene TRBV5-1 combines with J gene TRBJ1-4; the match to TRBD1 covers 8 bases. The CDR3 loop spans 16 amino acids. Trimming cost V 0 bases and J 5 bases; bases outside gene matches: 6. Germline V gives CDR1 SGHRS, CDR2 YFSETQ. The CDR3 bases are TGCGCCAGCAGCTTGGACCCGGGACAGGCAAATGAAAAACTGTTTTTT. Translation: CASSLDPGQANEKLFF.

The rearrangement links TRBV5-1 to TRBJ1-3; D unclear. Germline V gene lookup returns CDR1 SGHRS and CDR2 YFSETQ. The CDR3 loop spans 16 amino acids. The V end was cut by 4 bases, the J end by 0 bases, with 14 bases between. The DNA for the CDR3 is TGCGCCAGCAGCGGCGGGAGAAGGAGCTCTGGAAACACCATATATTTT. Its translation: CASSGGRRSSGNTIYF.

V gene TRBV4-2 combines with J gene TRBJ2-5, with D possibly matching TRBD2 (5 bases). Germline V gives CDR1 LGHNA, CDR2 YNFKEQ. The ends were cut back, 1 base at V and 4 bases at J, with 22 bases in the middle. The CDR3 consists of 18 residues. The CDR3 sequence: CASSQGGLGRLSRETQYF. In DNA form, the CDR3 reads TGTGCCAGCAGCCAAGGAGGGTTGGGCAGGCTTAGTAGAGAGACCCAGTACTTC.

The chain carries TRBV2 and TRBJ1-1, with D unresolved. Looked up from germline, CDR1 is SNHLY and CDR2 is FYNNEI. Trimming left V 6 bases short and J 1 base short, with 12 bases between. This CDR3 contains 14 residues. The CDR3 DNA reads TGTGCCAGCAGGTGGGAGGAGGGGAACACTGAAGCTTTCTTT. As protein: CASRWEEGNTEAFF. Based on the CDR3 plus reference TRBV2 and TRBJ1-1, the full variable domain is EPEVTQTPSHQVTQMGQEVILRCVPISNHLYFYWYRQILGQKVEFLVSFYNNEISEKSEIFDDQFSVERPDGSNFTLKIRSTKLEDSAMYFCASRWEEGNTEAFFGQGTRLTVV.

The chain joins TRBV30 to TRBJ2-7; D unresolved. V was trimmed by 5 bases and J by 5 bases, leaving 19 bases between them. CDR3 length equals 14 residues. Germline assignment: CDR1 GTSNPN and CDR2 SVGIG (reference sequence). The CDR3 here is CAWQRNLRGDEQYF. The CDR3 nucleotides read TGTGCCTGGCAGAGAAACCTGAGAGGCGACGAGCAGTACTTC.

CDR3 sequence: CASSEKGLAGGTGELFF. CDR3 DNA sequence: TGTGCCAGCAGTGAAAAAGGCCTAGCGGGGGGGACCGGGGAGCTGTTTTTT. The chain uses TRBV7-3 and TRBJ2-2; 12 nucleotides line up with TRBD2. This CDR3 is 17 amino acids long. Germline CDR1 SGHTA, CDR2 FQGTGA. J gave up 5 bases and V 6 bases, and 10 bases lay outside the gene matches.

This chain links TRBV5-4 with TRBJ2-1, with TRBD2 as a possible D gene (6 bases). This CDR3 is built from 14 residues. The germline V gene encodes CDR1 SGHNT and CDR2 YYREEE (reference sequence). The V and J ends lost 4 bases and 3 bases respectively, with 11 bases between them. CDR3 DNA: TGTGCCAGCAGCGGGGCGGGACGCTACAATGAGCAGTTCTTC. Residues: CASSGAGRYNEQFF.

This chain links TRBV5-1 with TRBJ2-7; a possible D gene is TRBD2 (5 bases). Trimming shortened V by 1 base and J by 5 bases, and 13 bases separated the two germline ends. CDR1 is SGHRS, CDR2 YFSETQ, per germline. This CDR3 has 14 amino acids. DNA for the CDR3: TGCGCCAGCAGCTTGTGGTCTAGCTCGGACGAGCAGTACTTC. This sequence encodes CASSLWSSSDEQYF. The whole variable domain, remainder taken from reference TRBV5-1 and TRBJ2-7, is KAGVTQTPRYLIKTRGQQVTLSCSPISGHRSVSWYQQTPGQGLQFLFEYFSETQRNKGNFPGRFSGRQFSNSRSEMNVSTLELGDSALYLCASSLWSSSDEQYFGPGTRLTVT.

This chain joins TRBV5-1 and TRBJ1-2, with 8 bases lining up with TRBD1. The CDR3 consists of 12 residues. With V trimmed by 3 bases and J by 8 bases, 3 bases remained unmatched. Germline V gene lookup returns CDR1 SGHRS and CDR2 YFSETQ. CDR3 sequence: CASSSGQGGYTF. Written as DNA, the CDR3 is TGCGCCAGCAGCTCCGGACAGGGCGGCTACACCTTC.

The J gene is TRBJ1-2, the V gene TRBV29-1; 11 bases are a match to TRBD1. CDR3 length equals 13 residues. Looked up from germline, CDR1 is SQVTM and CDR2 is ANQGSEA. V lost 7 bases, J lost 4 bases, and 5 bases stayed unmatched. CDR3 amino acids: CSDRDRGTYGYTF. In DNA form, the CDR3 reads TGCAGCGATCGGGACAGGGGGACCTATGGCTACACCTTC.

In its sample, this clone was seen once. The rearrangement uses TRBV11-2 and TRBJ2-5; TRBD2 matches at 16 bases. Losses at the gene ends were 4 bases for V and 1 base for J; bases not matched to a gene: 6. The CDR3 has 18 amino acids. Germline V gene sequence: CDR1 SGHAT, CDR2 FQNNGV. CDR3 amino acids: CASSSGTSGRAFQETQYF. The CDR3 nucleotides read TGTGCCAGCAGCTCGGGGACTAGCGGGAGGGCCTTCCAAGAGACCCAGTACTTC.

This clone was detected once. This CDR3 is CASSVGTSGTGELFF. The CDR3 DNA is TGTGCCAGCAGCGTAGGTACTAGCGGGACTGGGGAGCTGTTTTTT. The J gene is TRBJ2-2, the V gene TRBV9; 10 bases align to TRBD2. Looked up from germline, CDR1 is SGDLS and CDR2 is YYNGEE. The CDR3 is 15 residues long. After removal of 0 bases from V and 8 bases from J, the junction contained 4 bases not matched to a gene.

The chain couples TRBV9 to TRBJ2-1, with 12 nucleotides matching TRBD2. CDR3 length equals 15 residues. From germline, CDR1 is SGDLS and CDR2 YYNGEE. Unmatched junction bases numbered 3, after V lost 2 bases and J lost 6 bases. This CDR3 is CASSVKTSGSNEQFF. The DNA for the CDR3 is TGTGCCAGCAGCGTGAAGACTAGCGGGAGCAATGAGCAGTTCTTC.

The chain carries TRBV29-1 and TRBJ1-1; 7 nucleotides align to TRBD1. V trimming: 7 bases; J trimming: 5 bases; junction bases outside the gene matches: 10. This CDR3 is built from 13 residues. Germline CDR1 and CDR2: SQVTM and ANQGSEA. CDR3 bases: TGCAGCGGGACACAGGGGAGAGAAACTGAAGCTTTCTTT. Translation: CSGTQGRETEAFF.

The chain couples TRBV19 to TRBJ2-7, with D maybe TRBD1 (5 bases). The germline gives CDR1 LNHDA, CDR2 SQIVND (reference sequence). V was pared by 3 bases and J by 5 bases, with 11 bases between. This CDR3 spans 13 amino acids. The CDR3, as DNA: TGTGCCAGTAGTATGTGGGGCAAAAACGAGCAGTACTTC. Its protein product is CASSMWGKNEQYF.